This TCR beta chain stems from a study of blood T cell repertoires in COVID-19. Looking at the study overall: PBMCs, B-cell-depleted T cells, or T cells were the source of the cDNA or gDNA that made up the material.

Trimming left V 5 bases short and J 1 base short, with 6 bases between. Germline lookup yields CDR1 MDHEN and CDR2 SYDVKM. CDR3 length: 14 residues. In the original analysis: The authors estimated nucleated cell counts from reference gene primer amplification. Measured with immunoSEQ multiplex PCR; TCRdb has only the in-frame clones, and not every one. That table is the source of V, J and clone size, and D and trimming were worked out from the DNA. The profile shows some 260,000 clones, 88% of them singletons. The source is a human donor in a cohort sampled during active COVID-19. The genes are TRBV28 and TRBJ2-6; tentative D call: TRBD1 (6 bases). Sequencing was carried out using peripheral blood. CDR3 protein: CASSGTSGANVLTF. CDR3 bases: TGTGCCAGCAGTGGGACATCTGGGGCCAACGTCCTGACTTTC.